This entry describes one TCR beta chain. CDR1 SGHRS and CDR2 YFSETQ come from the germline V gene. With 3 bases clipped from V and 6 bases from J, the junction kept 3 bases outside the gene matches. The CDR3 is made up of 14 amino acids. These data belong to a study of blood T cell repertoires in COVID-19. Clones were read by immunoSEQ multiplex PCR, and TCRdb kept only the in-frame ones, dropping some. The table has 110,000 or so clones, 84% seen once. This chain links TRBV5-1 with TRBJ1-6, with 7 nucleotides matching TRBD1. Sample: peripheral blood. This TCR came from a woman between 50 and 59 years old with acute or convalescent COVID-19. In DNA form, the CDR3 reads TGCGCCAGCAGCTCGACAGGGCTTAATTCACCCCTCCACTTT. It specifies CASSSTGLNSPLHF.